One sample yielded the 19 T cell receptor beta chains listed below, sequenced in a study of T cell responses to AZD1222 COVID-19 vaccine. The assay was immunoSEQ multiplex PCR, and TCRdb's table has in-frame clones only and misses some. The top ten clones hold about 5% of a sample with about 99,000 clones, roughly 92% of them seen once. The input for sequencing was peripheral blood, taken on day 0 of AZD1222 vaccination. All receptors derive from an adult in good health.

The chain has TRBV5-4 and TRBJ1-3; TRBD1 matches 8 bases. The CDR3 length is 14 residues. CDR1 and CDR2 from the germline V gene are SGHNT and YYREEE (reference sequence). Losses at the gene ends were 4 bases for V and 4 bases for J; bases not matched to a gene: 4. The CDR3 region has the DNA TGTGCCAGCAGCCGACAGGGGCTGGGAAACACCATATATTTT. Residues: CASSRQGLGNTIYF.

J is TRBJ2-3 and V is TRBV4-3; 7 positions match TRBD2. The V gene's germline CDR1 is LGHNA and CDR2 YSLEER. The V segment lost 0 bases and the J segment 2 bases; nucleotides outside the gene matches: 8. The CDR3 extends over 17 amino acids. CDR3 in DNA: TGCGCCAGCAGCCAAGAATCGATCGGGGGGTTCACAGATACGCAGTATTTT. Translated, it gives CASSQESIGGFTDTQYF.

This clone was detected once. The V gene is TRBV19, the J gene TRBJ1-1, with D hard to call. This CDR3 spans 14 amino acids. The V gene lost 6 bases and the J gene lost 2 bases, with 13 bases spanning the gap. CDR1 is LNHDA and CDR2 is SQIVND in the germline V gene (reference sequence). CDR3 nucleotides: TGTGCCAGTAGACCCCAAACCCCTAACACTGAAGCTTTCTTT. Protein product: CASRPQTPNTEAFF.

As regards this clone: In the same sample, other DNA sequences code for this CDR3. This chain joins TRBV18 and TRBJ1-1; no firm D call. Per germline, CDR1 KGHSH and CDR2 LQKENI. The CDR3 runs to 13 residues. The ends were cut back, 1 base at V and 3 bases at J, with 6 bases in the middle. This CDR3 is CASSPRRDTEAFF. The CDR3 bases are TGTGCCAGCTCACCACGGAGGGACACTGAAGCTTTCTTT.

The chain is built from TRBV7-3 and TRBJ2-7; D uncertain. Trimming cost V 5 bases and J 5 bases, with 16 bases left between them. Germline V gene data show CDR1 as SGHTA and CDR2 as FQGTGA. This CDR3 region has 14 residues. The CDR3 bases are TGTGCCAGCAGCGCAAGTTCAAATAGTAACGAGCAGTACTTC. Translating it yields CASSASSNSNEQYF.

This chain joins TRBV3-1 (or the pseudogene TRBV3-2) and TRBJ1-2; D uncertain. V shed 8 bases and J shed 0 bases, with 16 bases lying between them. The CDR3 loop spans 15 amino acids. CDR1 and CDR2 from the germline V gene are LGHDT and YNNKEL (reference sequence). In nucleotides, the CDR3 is TGTGCCAGCGGATTAGGGAGGGCTGCTAACTATGGCTACACCTTC. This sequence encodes CASGLGRAANYGYTF.

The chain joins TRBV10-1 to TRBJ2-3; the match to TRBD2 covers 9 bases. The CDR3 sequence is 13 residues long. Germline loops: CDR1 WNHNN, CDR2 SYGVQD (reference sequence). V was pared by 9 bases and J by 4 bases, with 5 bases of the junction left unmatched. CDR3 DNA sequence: TGCGCCAGTAGCGGGAGATCAGCAGATACGCAGTATTTT. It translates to CASSGRSADTQYF.

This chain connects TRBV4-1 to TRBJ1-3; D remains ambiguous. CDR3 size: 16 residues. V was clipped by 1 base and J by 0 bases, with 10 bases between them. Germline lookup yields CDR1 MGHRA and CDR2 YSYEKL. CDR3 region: CASSQVRTRSGNTIYF. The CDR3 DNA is TGCGCCAGCAGCCAAGTCCGGACCCGCTCTGGAAACACCATATATTTT.

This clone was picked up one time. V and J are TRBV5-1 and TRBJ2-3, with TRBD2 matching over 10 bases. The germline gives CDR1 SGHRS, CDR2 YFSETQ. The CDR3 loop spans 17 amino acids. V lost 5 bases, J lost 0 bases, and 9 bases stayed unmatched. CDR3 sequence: CASRGLARLTSTDTQYF. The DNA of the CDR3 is TGCGCCAGCAGGGGACTAGCGAGACTTACTAGCACAGATACGCAGTATTTT.

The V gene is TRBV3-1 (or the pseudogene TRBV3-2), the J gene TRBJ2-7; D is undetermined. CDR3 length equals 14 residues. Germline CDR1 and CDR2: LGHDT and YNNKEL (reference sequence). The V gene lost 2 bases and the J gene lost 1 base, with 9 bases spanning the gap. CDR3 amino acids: CASSQKGPSYEQYF. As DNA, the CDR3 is TGTGCCAGCAGCCAAAAAGGGCCATCCTACGAGCAGTACTTC.

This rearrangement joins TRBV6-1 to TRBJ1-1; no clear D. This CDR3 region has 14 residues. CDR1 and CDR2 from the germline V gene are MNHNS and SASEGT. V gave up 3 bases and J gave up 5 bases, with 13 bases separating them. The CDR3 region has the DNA TGTGCCAGCAGTGAGCGGGGTCCTAAAACTGAAGCTTTCTTT. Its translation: CASSERGPKTEAFF.

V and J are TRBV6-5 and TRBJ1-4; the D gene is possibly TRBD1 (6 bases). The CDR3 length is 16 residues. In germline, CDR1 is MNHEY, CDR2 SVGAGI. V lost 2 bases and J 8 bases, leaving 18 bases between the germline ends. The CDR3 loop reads CASSYQLGTIREKLFF. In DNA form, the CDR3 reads TGTGCCAGCAGTTACCAACTGGGGACAATACGGGAAAAACTGTTTTTT.

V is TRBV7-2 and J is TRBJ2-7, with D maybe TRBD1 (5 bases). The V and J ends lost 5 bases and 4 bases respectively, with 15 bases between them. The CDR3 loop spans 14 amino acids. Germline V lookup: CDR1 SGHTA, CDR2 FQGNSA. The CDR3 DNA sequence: TGTGCCAGCAGCCTCTACCATCAGGGTTACGAGCAGTACTTC. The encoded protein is CASSLYHQGYEQYF.

CDR3 residues: CATSDYGTSGANTGELFF. CDR3 nucleotide sequence: TGTGCCACCAGTGATTATGGGACTAGCGGGGCGAACACCGGGGAGCTGTTTTTT. The V call is TRBV24-1, the J call TRBJ2-2; 13 nucleotides match TRBD2. V lost 2 bases and J lost 0; bases outside the gene matches: 2. The CDR3 has 18 residues. Germline loops: CDR1 KGHDR, CDR2 SFDVKD.

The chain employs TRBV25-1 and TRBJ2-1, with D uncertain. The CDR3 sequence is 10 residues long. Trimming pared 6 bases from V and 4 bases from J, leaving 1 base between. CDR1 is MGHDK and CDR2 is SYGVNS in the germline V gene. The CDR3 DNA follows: TGTGCCAGCAGGTACAATGAGCAGTTCTTC. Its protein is CASRYNEQFF.

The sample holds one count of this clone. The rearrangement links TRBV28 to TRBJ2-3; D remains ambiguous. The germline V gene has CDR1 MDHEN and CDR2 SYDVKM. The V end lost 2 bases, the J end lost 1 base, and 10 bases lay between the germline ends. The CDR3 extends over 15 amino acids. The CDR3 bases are TGTGCCAGCAGTTTACACGGAGCACGCACAGATACGCAGTATTTT. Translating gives CASSLHGARTDTQYF. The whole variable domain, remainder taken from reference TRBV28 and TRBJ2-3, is DVKVTQSSRYLVKRTGEKVFLECVQDMDHENMFWYRQDPGLGLRLIYFSYDVKMKEKGDIPEGYSVSREKKERFSLILESASTNQTSMYLCASSLHGARTDTQYFGPGTRLTVL.

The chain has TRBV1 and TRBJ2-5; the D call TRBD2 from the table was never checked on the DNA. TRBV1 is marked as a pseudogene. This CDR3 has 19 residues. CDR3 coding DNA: TGCACCAGCAGCCGCCAAGTAAGCCAAAAACCGCTAGCGAGGGAGACCCAGTACTTC. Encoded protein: CTSSRQVSQKPLARETQYF.

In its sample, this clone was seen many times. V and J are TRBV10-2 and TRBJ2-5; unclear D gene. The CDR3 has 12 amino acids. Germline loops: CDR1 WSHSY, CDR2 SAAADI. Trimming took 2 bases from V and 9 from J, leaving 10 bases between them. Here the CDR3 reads CASSEASRAQYF. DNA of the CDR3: TGCGCCAGCAGTGAGGCGTCTAGGGCCCAGTACTTC.

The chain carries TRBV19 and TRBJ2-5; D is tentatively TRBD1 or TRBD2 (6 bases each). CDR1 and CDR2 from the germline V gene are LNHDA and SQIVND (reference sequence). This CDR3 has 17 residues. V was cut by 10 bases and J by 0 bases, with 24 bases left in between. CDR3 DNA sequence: TGTGCCACCATGGGGGGCGATCCTTCCACGGACCAAGAGACCCAGTACTTC. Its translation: CATMGGDPSTDQETQYF.